The T cell receptor (beta chain) under discussion was sequenced for a study of cytomegalovirus exposure and HLA in healthy donors. Study-wide findings and caveats: Follow-up analysis later connected one missense variant in DCLRE1C with trimming of TCR beta V- and J-genes. Sequencing depth across donors, presence/absence analyses assumed, was roughly uniform. Accounts indicate the classifier identified cytomegalovirus status with strong specificity and sensitivity. In an earlier analysis, productive rearrangement rates for most beta V segments clustered near 87% or 30%.

The PCR had 60 Vbeta and 13 Jbeta primers. Measured with immunoSEQ multiplex PCR; TCRdb has only the in-frame clones, and not every one. The sample holds around 40,000 clones, approximately 90% seen once. About this clone: Its specificity is unknown.

Germline V gives CDR1 SQVTM, CDR2 ANQGSEA. CDR3 length: 17 amino acids. The V end lost 2 bases, the J end lost 0 bases, and 18 bases lay between the germline ends. The chain joins TRBV29-1 to TRBJ2-3; D may be TRBD2 (6 bases). This receptor was identified in a woman between 40 and 55 years old in good health and CMV-seropositive. Specimen: PBMCs. The CDR3 loop is CSVEFLGTAESTDTQYF. The CDR3 DNA reads TGCAGCGTTGAATTCTTGGGGACTGCTGAAAGCACAGATACGCAGTATTTT.